The clone carrying this T cell receptor beta chain was counted many times. From germline, CDR1 is DFQATT and CDR2 SNEGSKA (reference sequence). The junction had 3 bases not matched to a gene; V was cut back by 5 bases and J by 0 bases. The length of the CDR3 is 13 residues. These data are taken from a study of T-cell memory formation after mild COVID-19. TCRdb reprocessed the 5' RACE reads with MiXCR, giving one entry per CDR3 protein. The repertoire holds about 250,000 distinct CDR3 sequences, with about 16% as singletons. Sequencing was done on a sample of PBMCs or a T cell subset sorted from them (not recorded which). The sequence derives from an adult woman who had mild COVID-19 (a few samples of this study predate the infection). Cell type and time point are not known. The V call is TRBV20-1, the J call TRBJ1-2, with TRBD1 matching 7 bases. CDR3 in amino acids: CSARDRSNYGYTF. As DNA, the CDR3 is TGCAGTGCTCGGGACAGATCTAACTATGGCTACACCTTC.